This is a list of T cell receptor beta chains from one sample in a study of blood T cell repertoires in COVID-19. Sequencing was performed with immunoSEQ multiplex PCR; in TCRdb, only in-frame clones are kept and a portion is missing. This sample has approximately 280,000 clones, with 70% to 90% found just once. Sample: peripheral blood. The receptors derive from a man aged 45-60 years with active or convalescent COVID-19. The CDR3 runs from the conserved cysteine through the conserved F or W. A D gene is named only where the DNA matches it firmly. The size entry is marked missing in some rows and otherwise reads once, few, many or a size class.

CDR3nt: TGTGCCAGCAGTTACTTGACAGGGGTACAATCACCCCTCCACTTT; CDR3aa: CASSYLTGVQSPLHF; v_gene: TRBV6-5; d_gene: TRBD1; abundance: .; j_gene: TRBJ1-6
CDR3nt: TGTGCCAGCAGTTACTCTGCTAGCGGTCGGTCCAATGAGCAGTTCTTC; CDR3aa: CASSYSASGRSNEQFF; v_gene: TRBV6-2/TRBV6-3; d_gene: TRBD2; abundance: once; j_gene: TRBJ2-1
CDR3nt: TGCGCCAGCAGGGGCGACCTTAACTATGGCTACACCTTC; CDR3aa: CASRGDLNYGYTF; v_gene: TRBV5-1; d_gene: .; abundance: .; j_gene: TRBJ1-2
CDR3nt: TGTGCCGGCTCACCACGGACCGGGGACACCGGGGAGCTGTTTTTT; CDR3aa: CAGSPRTGDTGELFF; v_gene: TRBV18; d_gene: .; abundance: once; j_gene: TRBJ2-2
CDR3nt: TGTGCCAGCAGTTTCGGTAGCCAGCCCCAGCATTTT; CDR3aa: CASSFGSQPQHF; v_gene: TRBV28; d_gene: .; abundance: .; j_gene: TRBJ1-5
CDR3nt: TGTGCCAGCAGCCTGGGGACACGCGGCACTGAAGCTTTCTTT; CDR3aa: CASSLGTRGTEAFF; v_gene: TRBV28; d_gene: .; abundance: .; j_gene: TRBJ1-1
CDR3nt: TGTGCCAGCAGCCTCGACAGGGTCCAAGAGACCCAGTACTTC; CDR3aa: CASSLDRVQETQYF; v_gene: TRBV6-6; d_gene: TRBD1; abundance: .; j_gene: TRBJ2-5
CDR3nt: TGTGCCAGCCGACCATGGGGACAGTCCTACTCCGGCTACACCTTC; CDR3aa: CASRPWGQSYSGYTF; v_gene: TRBV6-5; d_gene: TRBD1; abundance: .; j_gene: TRBJ1-2
CDR3nt: TGTGCCAGCAATGCGGGGTTGGGAATGAACACTGAAGCTTTCTTT; CDR3aa: CASNAGLGMNTEAFF; v_gene: TRBV27; d_gene: .; abundance: .; j_gene: TRBJ1-1
CDR3nt: TGTGCCAGCTCACCACCGGAGGCACGACGGCAGTACTTC; CDR3aa: CASSPPEARRQYF; v_gene: TRBV18; d_gene: .; abundance: .; j_gene: TRBJ2-7
CDR3nt: TGTGCCATCAGTGGATCCCAGGGGGCCTACGAGCAGTACTTC; CDR3aa: CAISGSQGAYEQYF; v_gene: TRBV10-3; d_gene: TRBD1; abundance: .; j_gene: TRBJ2-7
CDR3nt: TGTGCCAGCAGCGCTAGCGGGATTGGGACAGATACGCAGTATTTT; CDR3aa: CASSASGIGTDTQYF; v_gene: TRBV9; d_gene: TRBD2; abundance: .; j_gene: TRBJ2-3